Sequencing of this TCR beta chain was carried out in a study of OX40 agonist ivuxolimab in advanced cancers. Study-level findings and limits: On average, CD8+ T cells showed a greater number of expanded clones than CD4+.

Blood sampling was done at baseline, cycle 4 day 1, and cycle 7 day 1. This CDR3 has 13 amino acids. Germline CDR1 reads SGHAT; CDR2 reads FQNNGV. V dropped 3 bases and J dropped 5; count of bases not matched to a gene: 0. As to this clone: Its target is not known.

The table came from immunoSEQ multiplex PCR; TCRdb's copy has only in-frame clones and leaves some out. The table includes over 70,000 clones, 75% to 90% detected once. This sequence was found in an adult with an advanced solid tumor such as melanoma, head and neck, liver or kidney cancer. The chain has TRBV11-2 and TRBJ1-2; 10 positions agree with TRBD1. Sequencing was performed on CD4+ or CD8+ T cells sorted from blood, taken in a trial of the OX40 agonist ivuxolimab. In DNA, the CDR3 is TGTGCCAGCAGCTTGGACAGGGGGTATGGCTACACCTTC. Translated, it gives CASSLDRGYGYTF.